This T cell receptor beta chain appears in the sequencing data of a study of T-cell reconstitution after alpha-beta-depleted transplantation in children. Preparation of the TCRbeta library used unique molecular identifiers. One entry per CDR3 protein results from TCRdb running MiXCR on the PCR reads. The table has around 450,000 distinct CDR3 sequences, around 15% seen once. There are a few counts of this clonotype. Its target is unknown. Study-wide results and caveats: Elevated TCRbeta diversity at day 60 was traced, in some patients, to surviving recipient T cells and thymic progenitors.

The sequences come from PBMCs, mostly from graft donor cells, collected 360 days after TCRalphabeta/CD19-depleted stem cell transplant. The sequence derives from a boy in the first two years of life who had a stem cell transplant for Wiskott-Aldrich syndrome, so the T cells may come from the graft donor.

CDR3 in amino acids: CASSPSGGKGDTQYF. CDR3 sequence (DNA): TGCGCCAGCAGTCCTAGCGGGGGGAAGGGAGATACGCAGTATTTT. The V and J genes are TRBV5-1 and TRBJ2-3; 11 bases agree with TRBD2. The CDR3 has 15 amino acids. CDR1 SGHRS and CDR2 YFSETQ come from the germline V gene. V trimming: 5 bases; J trimming: 5 bases; junction bases outside the gene matches: 7.